The clone carrying this T cell receptor (beta chain) has at least ten counts. One end of the junction does not line up with germline, which may come from a read error. Germline CDR1 DFQATT, CDR2 SNEGSKA (reference sequence). The length of the CDR3 is 12 residues. TCRdb recomputed calls from the PCR reads with MiXCR, one row per CDR3 protein. The data show 60,000 to 80,000 distinct CDR3 sequences, with about 18% seen just once and roughly 1.4% held by the top ten. These data belong to a study of molecular identifiers for immune sequencing clone quantification. What was sequenced was naive CD8+ T cells from blood, with Jurkat cell RNA spiked in. Subset noted: FACS-sorted CD8+CD4-CCR7+CD45RA+ naive T cells. This sequence originates from a human donor in good health. Some libraries in this study had Jurkat cell RNA spiked in. The V and J genes are TRBV20-1 and TRBJ2-7, with 7 bases aligning to TRBD2. The CDR3 sequence is CSARDVRESRFF. The CDR3 coding sequence is TGCAGTGCTAGAGACGTGCGGGAGAGCCGCTTTTTC.